The rows below give T cell receptor beta chains drawn from one sample of a study of T cell repertoires in cytomegalovirus infection. TCRdb recomputed calls from the reads with MiXCR, one row per CDR3 protein. The table has 90,000 to 110,000 distinct CDR3 sequences, around 29% seen once. These receptors lack a known antigen. This material consisted of CD8+ T cells from cultured PBMCs, taken from culture after CMV antigen stimulation. The source of these receptors is a human donor in good health (CMV status not recorded). Some clones in this sample may be carry-over from other donors' samples. The CDR3 runs from the conserved cysteine through the conserved F or W. The D gene is left open where the match is weak. Some rows mark clone size as missing; the rest say once, few, many or name a class of expanded clone.

V gene	J gene	D gene	clone size	CDR3 DNA	CDR3 protein
TRBV2	TRBJ1-4	TRBD1	few	TGTGCCAGCAATTCCGGGACAGGGGGCGAAAAACTGTTTTTT	CASNSGTGGEKLFF
TRBV12-5	TRBJ2-7	TRBD1	few	TGTGCTAGTGGTGAGGGACAGGGATCCTACGAGCAGTACTTC	CASGEGQGSYEQYF
TRBV6-6	TRBJ2-3	.	few	TGTGCCAGCACCAATAGCCCGGGACCCACAGATACGCAGTATTTT	CASTNSPGPTDTQYF
TRBV6-1	TRBJ1-2	.	.	TGTGCCAGCAGGGACAGAGGGCTTGCCTATGGCTACACCTTC	CASRDRGLAYGYTF
TRBV12-3/TRBV12-4	TRBJ1-1	.	.	TGTGCCAGCAGTCCGTTCGACTTAACTGTCAACACTGAAGCTTTCTTT	CASSPFDLTVNTEAFF
TRBV6-6	TRBJ2-7	.	many	TGTGCCAGCAGTTCCGATCCCTACGAGCAGTACTTC	CASSSDPYEQYF
TRBV5-5	TRBJ2-2	TRBD2	.	TGTGCCAGCAGCCGGGGACTAGCGGGGGTAGACACCGGGGAGCTGTTTTTT	CASSRGLAGVDTGELFF
TRBV18	TRBJ1-3	.	few	TGTGCCAGCTCACCACGTGAGAAACTCTCTGGAAACACCATATATTTT	CASSPREKLSGNTIYF
TRBV11-1	TRBJ2-3	.	.	TGTGCCAGCAGCTTAGTTCGGGAAATGGGCACAGATACGCAGTATTTT	CASSLVREMGTDTQYF
TRBV4-1	TRBJ2-3	TRBD2	.	TGCGCCAGCAGCCAAGAGAGCGGGGGAACAGATACGCAGTATTTT	CASSQESGGTDTQYF
TRBV5-1	TRBJ2-7	TRBD2	.	TGCGCCAGCAGCTTGTCATCCCCGGGGGGGATGTACGAGCAGTACTTC	CASSLSSPGGMYEQYF
TRBV19	TRBJ2-2	TRBD1	.	TGTGCCAGTAGTATAATTCCCCCGGGACAGGGCATCGGGGAGCTGTTTTTT	CASSIIPPGQGIGELFF
TRBV2	TRBJ2-7	TRBD2	once	TGTGCCACCTCTAGCGGGGATTACCTAGACGAGCAGTACTTC	CATSSGDYLDEQYF
TRBV2	TRBJ1-6	TRBD1	.	TGTGCCAGCACTGAAGCGACAGGGTATAATTCACCCCTCCACTTT	CASTEATGYNSPLHF
TRBV6-1	TRBJ2-7	.	.	TGTGCCAGCAGTGAGTACGGGGCCGAGCAGTACTTC	CASSEYGAEQYF
TRBV4-1	TRBJ1-3	.	few	TGCGCCAGCAGCCAAGTGGGCGCGGGGACTGGAAACACCATATATTTT	CASSQVGAGTGNTIYF
TRBV20-1	TRBJ2-5	.	.	TGCAGTGCTAGAGATCTCGCGGGGAGCAGGGGAGAGACCCAGTACTTC	CSARDLAGSRGETQYF
TRBV27	TRBJ1-1	.	.	TGTGCCAGCAGATGGGCAGGCGGGAACACTGAAGCTTTCTTT	CASRWAGGNTEAFF
TRBV2	TRBJ2-1	.	few	TGTGCCAGCCACCTGGGTGGGGGAAATGAGCAGTTCTTC	CASHLGGGNEQFF
TRBV6-1	TRBJ2-3	.	few	TGTGCCAGCAGTTATCTTTTCACAGATACGCAGTATTTT	CASSYLFTDTQYF
TRBV7-2	TRBJ2-5	TRBD2	many	TGTGCCAGCAGCTTAGCACTAGCGGGGACAAGTCAAGAGACCCAGTACTTC	CASSLALAGTSQETQYF
TRBV6-5	TRBJ1-1	.	few	TGTGCCAGCAGTTACAGGGGAGGGGGTGAAGCTTTCTTT	CASSYRGGGEAFF
TRBV29-1	TRBJ2-2	.	.	TGCAGCGTCGATCAGGGGTTCGGGGAGCTGTTTTTT	CSVDQGFGELFF
TRBV20-1	TRBJ1-2	.	.	TGCAGTGCTAGAGCAGACTATGGCTACACCTTC	CSARADYGYTF
TRBV28	TRBJ1-1	.	.	TGTGCCAGCAGTTTGGCCGATTACACTGAAGCTTTCTTT	CASSLADYTEAFF
TRBV20-1	TRBJ1-2	TRBD1	many	TGCAGTGCTTGGAGGCAGGGGGCGCCCAATGGCTACACCTTC	CSAWRQGAPNGYTF
TRBV12-5	TRBJ1-2	.	.	TGTGCTAGTGGTACGACAGACTACTATGGCTACACCTTC	CASGTTDYYGYTF
TRBV2	TRBJ2-6	.	many	TGTGCCGGAACAGCCCTGGGGGCCAACGTCCTGACTTTC	CAGTALGANVLTF
TRBV27	TRBJ1-5	.	.	TGTGCCAGCAGTCCGCTGGGCAGTAGCAATCAGCCCCAGCATTTT	CASSPLGSSNQPQHF
TRBV19	TRBJ2-3	TRBD2	.	TGTGCCAGTAGCCGACTAGCGGGGCGCACAGATACGCAGTATTTT	CASSRLAGRTDTQYF
TRBV27	TRBJ1-5	.	many	TGTGCCAGCAGTAGGACCCATGTGGGGGCACGGCAGCCCCAGCATTTT	CASSRTHVGARQPQHF
TRBV28	TRBJ2-7	TRBD2	.	TGTGCCAGCAGTTATCGGGGGGGCGAGGTCTACGAGCAGTACTTC	CASSYRGGEVYEQYF
TRBV28	TRBJ2-3	TRBD2	few	TGTGCCAGCACTCGAGCGGGGGGGTTGTGGACAGATACGCAGTATTTT	CASTRAGGLWTDTQYF
TRBV28	TRBJ2-5	TRBD1	many	TGTGCCAGCGGGACAGGGCTGCAAGAGACCCAGTACTTC	CASGTGLQETQYF
TRBV6-1	TRBJ2-7	.	few	TGTGCCAGCAGTGAATGGGTTAGCCTTGCCGAGCAGTACTTC	CASSEWVSLAEQYF
TRBV27	TRBJ1-6	.	.	TGTGCCAGCAGTTCCGGGGATGGGGGCTATAATTCACCCCTCCACTTT	CASSSGDGGYNSPLHF
TRBV7-6	TRBJ1-1	.	.	TGTGCCAGCAGCTTGACTGGATTGAACACTGAAGCTTTCTTT	CASSLTGLNTEAFF
TRBV6-1	TRBJ1-2	.	.	TGTGCCAGCCAATATGGAGGGTATGGCTACACCTTC	CASQYGGYGYTF
TRBV11-1	TRBJ2-1	.	few	TGTGCCAGCAGCGTAGTAGATGAGCAGTTCTTC	CASSVVDEQFF
TRBV11-3	TRBJ2-5	.	.	TGTGCCAGCAGCTTAGCCGAATGGGAGACCCAGTACTTC	CASSLAEWETQYF
TRBV27	TRBJ1-2	TRBD1	.	TGTGCCAGCAGTTCCCTCCAGGGGGCGGACTATGGCTACACCTTC	CASSSLQGADYGYTF
TRBV5-6	TRBJ2-7	TRBD1	.	TGTGCCAGCAGCTTCATGGGACAGGGAAGCGAGTACGAGCAGTACTTC	CASSFMGQGSEYEQYF
TRBV7-9	TRBJ2-7	TRBD1	many	TGTGCCAGTAGTTTCGGGACAGGGTACGAGCAGTACTTC	CASSFGTGYEQYF
TRBV12-3/TRBV12-4	TRBJ1-5	TRBD1	few	TGTGCCAGCAGTTTTCTACAGGGGGCTCAGCCCCAGCATTTT	CASSFLQGAQPQHF
TRBV19	TRBJ1-5	.	.	TGTGTCAGCCACCCCCGGACAGATCCCATTAATCAGCGCCAGCATTTT	CVSHPRTDPINQRQHF
TRBV7-9	TRBJ1-1	TRBD1	.	TGTGCCAGCAGCTTAGTGACAGGGGGGAACACTGAAGCTTTCTTT	CASSLVTGGNTEAFF
TRBV11-2	TRBJ2-1	.	.	TGTGCCAGCAGCTTAGCGTTGCAGGGGGGCGATGAGCAGTTCTTC	CASSLALQGGDEQFF
TRBV4-1	TRBJ2-1	.	few	TGCGCCAGCAGCCTTACGACAGTCGACAATGAGCAGTTCTTC	CASSLTTVDNEQFF
TRBV12-3/TRBV12-4	TRBJ2-3	.	.	TGTGCCAGCGGGCAGTCCACAGATACGCAGTATTTT	CASGQSTDTQYF
TRBV27	TRBJ1-3	.	.	TGTGCCAGCAGTTTATCGCGCGGCGGTGGAAACACCATATATTTT	CASSLSRGGGNTIYF
TRBV2	TRBJ2-3	.	.	TGTGCCAGACGAACATCAGATACGCAGTATTTT	CARRTSDTQYF
TRBV9	TRBJ2-6	.	few	TGTGCCAGCAGCGTAATCAGCTCTGGGGCCAACGTCCTGACTTTC	CASSVISSGANVLTF
TRBV12-3/TRBV12-4	TRBJ1-1	.	.	TGTGCCAGCAGTCAAGGGACACCCAACACTGAAGCTTTCTTT	CASSQGTPNTEAFF
TRBV19	TRBJ2-3	TRBD2	few	TGTGCCAGTTCGGGACTAGCGGGAGTCACCACAGATACGCAGTATTTT	CASSGLAGVTTDTQYF